A single sample is the source of the 24 T cell receptor beta chains below, sequenced in a study of PD-1 blockade in classical Hodgkin lymphoma. Clones were read by immunoSEQ multiplex PCR, and TCRdb kept only the in-frame ones, dropping some. The sample lists tens of thousands of clones, 87% occurring once. Time point described: cycle 4 day 1 (C4D1), after less than 7 weeks of nivolumab. Every patient was affected by relapse after autologous stem cell transplantation, while exposure to brentuximab vedotin was not uniform. The sample consisted of peripheral blood mononuclear cells (PBMCs), taken before the fourth cycle of nivolumab. All receptors come from a human donor with classical Hodgkin lymphoma.

J is TRBJ2-2 and V is TRBV7-6, with 7 bases fitting TRBD2. CDR3 size: 14 residues. Trimming at V came to 0 bases and at J to 5 bases, leaving 0 bases not matched to a gene. Germline assignment: CDR1 SGHVS and CDR2 FNYEAQ. CDR3 nucleotides: TGTGCCAGCAGCTTAGCGCGGGGGACCGGGGAGCTGTTTTTT. Protein: CASSLARGTGELFF.

The rearrangement joins TRBV25-1 to TRBJ1-4, with 7 bases aligning to TRBD1. This CDR3 is built from 15 residues. CDR1 MGHDK and CDR2 SYGVNS come from the germline V gene. J lost 8 bases, V lost 5 bases, and 11 bases had no gene match. The CDR3 spells CASSSQGVGGEKLFF. CDR3 DNA sequence: TGTGCCAGCAGTTCGCAGGGGGTGGGAGGGGAAAAACTGTTTTTT. The entire variable domain, with the rest obtained from reference TRBV25-1 and TRBJ1-4, is as follows: EADIYQTPRYLVIGTGKKITLECSQTMGHDKMYWYQQDPGMELHLIHYSYGVNSTEKGDLSSESTVSRIRTEHFPLTLESARPSHTSQYLCASSSQGVGGEKLFFGSGTQLSVL.

In this sample, this clone turned up a few times. V usage is TRBV5-1 and J usage is TRBJ2-3; 8 nucleotides agree with TRBD2. The CDR3 has 14 amino acids. From germline, CDR1 is SGHRS and CDR2 YFSETQ. With 4 bases clipped from V and 1 base from J, the junction kept 2 bases outside the gene matches. The chain's CDR3 is CASSPTSGTDTQYF. In DNA, the CDR3 is TGCGCCAGCAGCCCGACTAGCGGCACAGATACGCAGTATTTT. Complete variable domain (other parts from reference TRBV5-1 and TRBJ2-3): KAGVTQTPRYLIKTRGQQVTLSCSPISGHRSVSWYQQTPGQGLQFLFEYFSETQRNKGNFPGRFSGRQFSNSRSEMNVSTLELGDSALYLCASSPTSGTDTQYFGPGTRLTVL.

V is TRBV5-4 and J is TRBJ1-1; 7 nucleotides line up with TRBD1. Germline V lookup: CDR1 SGHNT, CDR2 YYREEE (reference sequence). The V segment lost 1 base and the J segment 1 base; nucleotides outside the gene matches: 1. This CDR3 region has 14 residues. The CDR3 sequence: CASSLPGGNTEAFF. Here the CDR3 DNA reads TGTGCCAGCAGCTTGCCAGGGGGGAACACTGAAGCTTTCTTT.

Here the CDR3 DNA reads TGTGCCAGCAGCTTGTTGCCGGTTGAAAAACTGTTTTTT. The encoded protein is CASSLLPVEKLFF. The chain combines TRBV5-4 with TRBJ1-4; D is unresolved. Between the trimmed V and J ends, which lost 1 base and 7 bases, there was a span of 8 bases. Germline lookup yields CDR1 SGHNT and CDR2 YYREEE (reference sequence). The CDR3 contains 13 residues.

The chain employs TRBV10-2 and TRBJ2-1; 9 bases are shared with TRBD2. Germline V gene data show CDR1 as WSHSY and CDR2 as SAAADI. The trim removed 10 bases at V and 8 bases at J, leaving 12 bases unmatched. There are 14 residues in the CDR3. In nucleotides, the CDR3 is TGCGCCACCAAACCGGGACTAGCTGTCGATGAGCAGTTCTTC. Its translation is CATKPGLAVDEQFF.

The CDR3 sequence is CASSVAGAARETPLHF. The CDR3 DNA follows: TGCGCCAGCAGCGTAGCTGGGGCCGCGCGGGAGACACCCCTCCACTTT. This chain links TRBV5-1 with TRBJ1-6; tentative D call: TRBD1 (5 bases). CDR3 length: 16 residues. From germline, CDR1 is SGHRS and CDR2 YFSETQ. V was shortened by 4 bases and J by 11 bases, with 22 bases between the two germline ends.

The genes are TRBV5-1 and TRBJ1-2, with 7 bases lining up with TRBD1. Germline V gene data show CDR1 as SGHRS and CDR2 as YFSETQ. With 3 bases clipped from V and 0 bases from J, the junction kept 11 bases outside the gene matches. The CDR3 runs to 17 residues. The CDR3 region is CASSSRTGGGTNYGYTF. For the CDR3, the DNA is TGCGCCAGCAGCTCGCGGACAGGAGGCGGAACTAACTATGGCTACACCTTC. Supplemented by reference TRBV5-1 and TRBJ1-2, the full variable domain reads KAGVTQTPRYLIKTRGQQVTLSCSPISGHRSVSWYQQTPGQGLQFLFEYFSETQRNKGNFPGRFSGRQFSNSRSEMNVSTLELGDSALYLCASSSRTGGGTNYGYTFGSGTRLTVV.

The rearrangement uses TRBV5-1 and TRBJ1-4, with a weak D call TRBD1 (6 bases). With 0 bases removed from V and 4 bases from J, the gap between germline ends came to 10 bases. Germline V CDR1 and CDR2: SGHRS, YFSETQ. The CDR3 loop spans 15 amino acids. CDR3 bases: TGCGCCAGCAGCTTGGCAGGGGACAATAATGAAAAACTGTTTTTT. Amino acids: CASSLAGDNNEKLFF.

The chain recombines TRBV29-1 with TRBJ1-1, with 7 bases aligning to TRBD1. V lost 6 bases to trimming and J lost 3 bases; unmatched junction nucleotides: 4. Germline V gene lookup returns CDR1 SQVTM and CDR2 ANQGSEA. This CDR3 region has 12 residues. CDR3: CSVQGSDTEAFF. The DNA of the CDR3 is TGCAGCGTACAGGGGTCGGACACTGAAGCTTTCTTT.

This CDR3 reads CASFRNSEAFF. CDR3 bases: TGTGCCAGCTTTCGTAACTCTGAAGCTTTCTTT. V is TRBV6-5 and J is TRBJ1-1, with D unclear. Germline CDR1 MNHEY, CDR2 SVGAGI. V dropped 8 bases and J dropped 6 bases, with 10 bases sitting between them. There are 11 residues in the CDR3.

The rearrangement joins TRBV29-1 to TRBJ2-2; a weak D match, TRBD1 (6 bases). V lost 4 bases and J lost 2, with 11 bases in between. From germline, CDR1 is SQVTM and CDR2 ANQGSEA. The length of the CDR3 is 14 residues. The CDR3 DNA is TGCAGCGTTGCTCAGGGGAGAAACACCGGGGAGCTGTTTTTT. It encodes CSVAQGRNTGELFF.

The chain employs TRBV6-1 and TRBJ2-5, with 8 bases fitting TRBD1. V lost 5 bases to trimming and J lost 5 bases; unmatched junction nucleotides: 4. Per germline, CDR1 MNHNS and CDR2 SASEGT. The CDR3 runs 13 residues. Here the CDR3 DNA reads TGTGCCAGCAGTCGGACAGGGTGGGAGACCCAGTACTTC. Residues: CASSRTGWETQYF.

The J gene is TRBJ1-1, the V gene TRBV7-8; weak D call: TRBD1 (5 bases). The V and J ends lost 5 bases and 3 bases respectively, with 16 bases between them. Per germline, CDR1 SGHVS and CDR2 FQNEAQ. CDR3 length: 15 residues. The CDR3 DNA is TGTGCCAGCAGCCCCCAAATCGGGGGGTACACTGAAGCTTTCTTT. Its protein is CASSPQIGGYTEAFF.

The rearrangement links TRBV7-3 to TRBJ1-3; possible D gene TRBD1, 6 bases. There are 20 residues in the CDR3. The ends were cut back, 1 base at V and 3 bases at J, with 25 bases in the middle. Per the germline V gene, CDR1 is SGHTA and CDR2 is FQGTGA. The CDR3 protein is CASSLIGPPWEAGDGNTIYF. For the CDR3, the DNA is TGTGCCAGCAGCTTAATAGGGCCCCCTTGGGAAGCAGGGGATGGAAACACCATATATTTT.

This chain joins TRBV19 and TRBJ1-6; possible D gene TRBD1, 5 bases. CDR1 and CDR2 from the germline V gene are LNHDA and SQIVND (reference sequence). The CDR3 sequence is 14 residues long. V lost 7 bases, J lost 0 bases, and 7 bases lay in between. CDR3 amino acids: CASKGSSYNSPLHF. The CDR3 nucleotides read TGTGCCAGTAAGGGGAGCTCCTATAATTCACCCCTCCACTTT.

This chain joins TRBV7-3 and TRBJ2-5; D is perhaps TRBD2 (7 bases). The germline CDR1 and CDR2 sequences are SGHTA and FQGTGA. Trimming took off 5 bases at V and 5 bases at J, with 18 bases between the two ends. The CDR3 is 15 residues long. The CDR3 loop is CASSPARGGRETQYF. CDR3 DNA: TGTGCCAGCAGCCCTGCTAGGGGGGGCAGGGAGACCCAGTACTTC.

The genes are TRBV5-1 and TRBJ2-5; TRBD1 agrees at 11 bases. The J call may be incorrect, as the DNA end agrees better with TRBJ2-7. This CDR3 comprises 15 residues. CDR1 and CDR2 (germline): SGHRS, YFSETQ. For the CDR3, the DNA is TGCGCCAGCAGCTTGGAGGGACAGGGGGCCTACGAGCAGTACTTC. Protein: CASSLEGQGAYEQYF.

The rearrangement uses TRBV5-1 and TRBJ2-3; no clear D. Looked up from germline, CDR1 is SGHRS and CDR2 is YFSETQ. The CDR3 totals 11 residues. The V gene lost 5 bases and the J gene lost 7 bases, with 8 bases spanning the gap. The CDR3 sequence: CASSRANTQYF. The CDR3 DNA reads TGCGCCAGCAGTAGGGCAAATACGCAGTATTTT.

This clone was seen only a few times. The chain recombines TRBV18 with TRBJ1-5, with D possibly matching TRBD1 (6 bases). CDR3 length: 15 amino acids. V gave up 3 bases and J gave up 1 base, with 10 bases separating them. Germline loops: CDR1 KGHSH, CDR2 LQKENI. The CDR3 region has the DNA TGTGCCAGCTCACCTTTCACAGGGAGCAATCAGCCCCAGCATTTT. It translates to CASSPFTGSNQPQHF.

The chain has TRBV9 and TRBJ2-2; 9 positions match TRBD1. Looked up from germline, CDR1 is SGDLS and CDR2 is YYNGEE. The J segment lost 7 bases and the V segment lost 3 bases, leaving 7 bases of the junction unmatched. CDR3 size: 15 residues. CDR3 bases: TGTGCCAGCAGCGCGACAGGGGGTTTGGTCGGGGAGCTGTTTTTT. Translation gives CASSATGGLVGELFF.

The J gene is TRBJ1-1, the V gene TRBV6-1, with 7 bases aligning to TRBD1. V was clipped by 4 bases and J by 0 bases; unmatched bases: 2. Germline assignment: CDR1 MNHNS and CDR2 SASEGT. The CDR3 totals 14 residues. Here the CDR3 DNA reads TGTGCCAGCAGTGTTGACAGGGTGAACACTGAAGCTTTCTTT. Its translation: CASSVDRVNTEAFF.

The CDR3 coding sequence is TGTGCCAGCAGTTTACCCTTTGGGGCCGAAGATACGCAGTATTTT. Translation: CASSLPFGAEDTQYF. This chain uses TRBV7-9 with TRBJ2-3, with D perhaps TRBD1 (5 bases). CDR3 length equals 15 residues. V was cut by 6 bases and J by 5 bases, with 18 bases left in between. Looked up from germline, CDR1 is SEHNR and CDR2 is FQNEAQ (reference sequence).

The chain joins TRBV5-1 to TRBJ2-3, with 7 nucleotides matching TRBD1. The CDR3 loop spans 14 amino acids. CDR1 is SGHRS and CDR2 is YFSETQ in the germline V gene. Germline trimming cut 5 bases from V and 6 bases from J; bases unmatched to any gene: 9. CDR3 loop: CASSWQGVDDTQYF. The CDR3 region has the DNA TGCGCCAGCAGTTGGCAGGGGGTTGACGATACGCAGTATTTT.